Each of the 3 T cell receptor beta chains below was sequenced from the same sample in a study of T cell responses to AZD1222 COVID-19 vaccine. The repertoire was sequenced with immunoSEQ multiplex PCR; TCRdb's copy has only in-frame clones and lacks some. In the table there are over 100,000 clones, 90% of which are singletons. The sample here was peripheral blood, taken on day 0 of AZD1222 vaccination. The receptors come from an adult in good health.

J is TRBJ1-5 and V is TRBV27; D gene unclear. The CDR3 length is 13 residues. Trimming took off 0 bases at V and 3 bases at J, with 3 bases between the two ends. The germline CDR1 and CDR2 sequences are MNHEY and SMNVEV (reference sequence). Written as DNA, the CDR3 is TGTGCCAGCAGTTTATCTACCAATCAGCCCCAGCATTTT. This sequence encodes CASSLSTNQPQHF.

The rearrangement links TRBV29-1 to TRBJ2-5; no clear D. Germline-derived CDR1 and CDR2 are SQVTM and ANQGSEA. The CDR3 extends over 13 amino acids. The germline V and J ends were trimmed by 2 bases and 5 bases, with 12 bases remaining between them. For the CDR3, the DNA is TGCAGCGTTGAAAAGTCCGGGCTTGAGACCCAGTACTTC. Translated: CSVEKSGLETQYF.

This clone was detected only a few times. The V and J genes are TRBV3-1 (or the pseudogene TRBV3-2) and TRBJ2-3; TRBD2 matches at 12 bases. CDR3 size: 19 residues. Germline values: CDR1 LGHDT, CDR2 YNNKEL (reference sequence). Trimming removed 1 base from V and 0 bases from J; junction bases left unmatched: 8. CDR3 sequence: CASSQGELAGGFSTDTQYF. In DNA form, the CDR3 reads TGTGCCAGCAGCCAAGGTGAACTAGCGGGGGGCTTTAGCACAGATACGCAGTATTTT.